This T cell receptor beta chain was found in a study of T cells in Graves' hyperthyroidism and ophthalmopathy. This clonotype was seen a handful of times. The junction shows a germline mismatch at one end, possibly a read error. The source material, RNA transcripts, was used to amplify TCR beta CDR3 regions. The primer set for the first-round RT-PCR of the TCR CDR3 was HTBI. TCRdb used MiXCR to reprocess the multiplex PCR reads, holding one entry per CDR3 protein. The table includes about 610,000 distinct CDR3 sequences, around 15% detected once. Germline V gene data show CDR1 as LNHDA and CDR2 as SQIVND (reference sequence). CDR3 length equals 16 residues. The PBMCs had their origin in roughly 9.4 ml of fresh peripheral blood.

The specimen sequenced was blood. The chain couples TRBV19 to TRBJ2-7, with TRBD2 matching over 9 bases. The sequence was obtained from a woman aged 40 to 50 with Graves' ophthalmopathy. CDR3 coding DNA: TGTGCCAGCAGTAATAGTCTAGCGGGATTATTTCGCGAGCAGTACTTC. This codes for CASSNSLAGLFREQYF.